The source of this TCR beta chain is a study of blood T cell repertoires in COVID-19. Overall study context: Sample material is recorded as cDNA or gDNA derived from T cells, B-cell-depleted T cells, or PBMCs.

The method was immunoSEQ multiplex PCR; TCRdb's version includes in-frame clones alone and lacks a portion of them. Of over 150,000 clones detected, roughly 86% appear once; the ten largest clones hold roughly 7%. Trimming left V 10 bases short and J 3 bases short, with 14 bases between. CDR3 length equals 14 residues. CDR1 and CDR2 from the germline V gene are KGHDR and SFDVKD. The sample taken for sequencing was peripheral blood. The TCR comes from a man aged 50 or older with active or convalescent COVID-19. This chain uses TRBV24-1 with TRBJ2-2, with D tentatively TRBD1 (6 bases). The CDR3 bases are TGTGCCACGGCCGGGACACCCTACACCGGGGAGCTGTTTTTT. It is translated as CATAGTPYTGELFF.